The 30 T cell receptor beta chains listed next were all sequenced from one sample in a study of graft-versus-host responses after intestinal transplantation. The assay was immunoSEQ multiplex PCR, and TCRdb's table has in-frame clones only and misses some. The data hold roughly 81,000 clones, with around 84% observed a single time. Antigen specificity for these receptors is unknown. Specimen: unstimulated CD4+ T cells sorted from spleen or lymph node cells, collected before intestinal transplant. All receptors derive from a human donor who received an intestinal transplant.

This clone was picked up a small number of times. J is TRBJ1-2 and V is TRBV5-6, with 10 bases lining up with TRBD1. Germline V gene data show CDR1 as SGHDT and CDR2 as YYEEEE. This CDR3 has 15 amino acids. V lost 1 base, J lost 4 bases, and 4 bases stayed unmatched. As DNA, the CDR3 is TGTGCCAGCAGCTTGAGGGACAGGGGCCTCTATGGCTACACCTTC. Translating gives CASSLRDRGLYGYTF.

Note on this clone: Other DNA sequences of this sample code for an identical CDR3. The rearrangement joins TRBV5-1 to TRBJ2-7; 9 positions agree with TRBD2. With V trimmed by 1 base and J by 2 bases, 7 bases remained unmatched. Germline CDR1 is SGHRS and CDR2 is YFSETQ. The CDR3 length is 16 residues. Here the CDR3 reads CASSLSSSGVPYEQYF. CDR3 sequence (DNA): TGCGCCAGCAGCTTGAGTTCTAGCGGGGTTCCCTACGAGCAGTACTTC.

The rearrangement links TRBV28 to TRBJ1-5, with 7 bases that match TRBD1. With 4 bases clipped from V and 4 bases from J, the junction kept 1 base outside the gene matches. CDR1 is MDHEN, CDR2 SYDVKM, per germline. CDR3 length: 13 amino acids. The CDR3 DNA is TGTGCCAGCAGTTCCAGGGGGAATCAGCCCCAGCATTTT. Its translation is CASSSRGNQPQHF.

The sample holds one count of this clone. The V and J genes are TRBV7-8 and TRBJ2-2, with D perhaps matching TRBD2 (6 bases). Trimming removed 3 bases at V and 7 bases at J, with 12 bases between. In germline, CDR1 is SGHVS, CDR2 FQNEAQ. There are 14 residues in the CDR3. CDR3 DNA: TGTGCCAGCAGCTTGAGAACTAGCAGCGGGGAGCTGTTTTTT. Its protein is CASSLRTSSGELFF.

The V gene is TRBV7-3, the J gene TRBJ2-5; 7 bases line up with TRBD2. The CDR3 has 15 residues. The junction had 7 bases not matched to a gene; V was cut back by 1 base and J by 5 bases. Per germline, CDR1 SGHTA and CDR2 FQGTGA. The CDR3 nucleotides read TGTGCCAGCAGCTTAAACCCGACTAGCTTGGAGACCCAGTACTTC. Its translation: CASSLNPTSLETQYF.

This clone was counted once. The genes are TRBV18 and TRBJ2-2; D is possibly TRBD2 (5 bases). Deletions cut 5 bases from V and 4 bases from J, with 8 bases between. This CDR3 is 13 amino acids long. The V gene's germline CDR1 is KGHSH and CDR2 LQKENI. The CDR3 here is CASSTGITGELFF. In DNA form, the CDR3 reads TGTGCCAGCTCAACCGGGATCACCGGGGAGCTGTTTTTT.

Sample share makes this clone medium-sized (0.01 to 0.1%). This rearrangement joins TRBV30 to TRBJ2-7; 8 bases are shared with TRBD1. V lost 0 bases and J lost 12; bases outside the gene matches: 10. The length of the CDR3 is 13 residues. Germline assignment: CDR1 GTSNPN and CDR2 SVGIG (reference sequence). In nucleotides, the CDR3 is TGTGCCTGGAGTGTACGTGACGGGACAGGTCGGTACTTC. It translates to CAWSVRDGTGRYF.

CDR3 amino acids: CASSELNLSGRGQYF. For the CDR3, the DNA is TGTGCCAGCAGCGAGCTCAACCTTAGCGGGAGGGGGCAGTATTTT. The chain recombines TRBV2 with TRBJ2-3; 11 bases align to TRBD2. V lost 6 bases to trimming and J lost 11 bases; unmatched junction nucleotides: 13. The CDR3 runs to 15 residues. Germline V gene lookup returns CDR1 SNHLY and CDR2 FYNNEI.

The chain has TRBV27 and TRBJ2-1, with a tentative D call TRBD1 (6 bases). Germline CDR1 and CDR2: MNHEY and SMNVEV (reference sequence). The CDR3 loop spans 15 amino acids. V shed 6 bases and J shed 6 bases, with 18 bases lying between them. As DNA, the CDR3 is TGTGCCAGCAGGAACAGGGCTGAAATGGGCAATGAGCAGTTCTTC. Protein sequence: CASRNRAEMGNEQFF.

The chain uses TRBV14 and TRBJ1-1, with D unresolved. Germline V gene sequence: CDR1 SGHDN, CDR2 FVKESK. The CDR3 contains 13 residues. V was pared by 3 bases and J by 4 bases, with 9 bases between. CDR3 DNA sequence: TGTGCCAGCAGCCATCCGGGGAGCACTGAAGCTTTCTTT. Protein product: CASSHPGSTEAFF.

V is TRBV2 and J is TRBJ2-1; TRBD2 is a possible D gene (6 bases). The CDR3 runs to 16 residues. Germline V gene lookup returns CDR1 SNHLY and CDR2 FYNNEI. Trimming pared 2 bases from V and 7 bases from J, leaving 18 bases between. The chain's CDR3 is CASSEWSVGRENEQFF. The CDR3 DNA reads as TGTGCCAGCAGTGAATGGAGTGTCGGGAGAGAGAATGAGCAGTTCTTC.

The chain uses TRBV5-1 and TRBJ1-3; possibly TRBD1 for D (5 bases). Per the germline V gene, CDR1 is SGHRS and CDR2 is YFSETQ. Deletions cut 5 bases from V and 0 bases from J, with 6 bases between. This CDR3 contains 13 residues. As DNA, the CDR3 is TGCGCCAGCAGGACAGACTCTGGAAACACCATATATTTT. Translation: CASRTDSGNTIYF.

V usage is TRBV7-2 and J usage is TRBJ2-1; D might be TRBD1 (5 bases). CDR3 length equals 14 residues. V was trimmed by 1 base and J by 7 bases, leaving 11 bases between them. CDR1 is SGHTA, CDR2 FQGNSA, per germline. Written as DNA, the CDR3 is TGTGCCAGCAGCTTAGGGGGCCTGGGTAATGAGCAGTTCTTC. Translation: CASSLGGLGNEQFF.

This clone was picked up one time. The chain has TRBV11-2 and TRBJ2-7; TRBD2 is a possible D gene (6 bases). The V gene lost 5 bases and the J gene lost 1 base, with 12 bases spanning the gap. The CDR3 loop spans 14 amino acids. Germline V lookup: CDR1 SGHAT, CDR2 FQNNGV. CDR3: CASSRVGGSYEQYF. CDR3 coding DNA: TGTGCCAGCAGCCGGGTGGGGGGATCCTACGAGCAGTACTTC. The full variable domain, completed using reference TRBV11-2 and TRBJ2-7, is EAGVAQSPRYKIIEKRQSVAFWCNPISGHATLYWYQQILGQGPKLLIQFQNNGVVDDSQLPKDRFSAERLKGVDSTLKIQPAKLEDSAVYLCASSRVGGSYEQYFGPGTRLTVT.

This clone was picked up one time. The rearrangement joins TRBV27 to TRBJ2-1, with D perhaps TRBD1 (6 bases). V lost 4 bases to trimming and J lost 7 bases, with 11 bases between them. This CDR3 has 13 amino acids. Germline V gene data show CDR1 as MNHEY and CDR2 as SMNVEV (reference sequence). The CDR3 coding sequence is TGTGCCAGCAGTTCACTCGACAGGAATGAGCAGTTCTTC. Its protein is CASSSLDRNEQFF.

This chain joins TRBV5-1 and TRBJ1-1, with 7 positions matching TRBD1. The CDR3 is made up of 13 amino acids. CDR1 SGHRS and CDR2 YFSETQ come from the germline V gene. With V trimmed by 4 bases and J by 5 bases, 5 bases remained unmatched. The CDR3 nucleotides read TGCGCCAGCAGCCCGACAGGGACGACTGAAGCTTTCTTT. It is translated as CASSPTGTTEAFF.

This chain connects TRBV28 to TRBJ2-2, with 7 bases lining up with TRBD1. There are 14 residues in the CDR3. Germline assignment: CDR1 MDHEN and CDR2 SYDVKM. V dropped 0 bases and J dropped 7; count of bases not matched to a gene: 2. CDR3: CASSLWTGNGELFF. The CDR3 bases are TGTGCCAGCAGTTTATGGACAGGGAACGGGGAGCTGTTTTTT.

The chain links TRBV12-5 to TRBJ2-1; D may be TRBD1 (5 bases). CDR1 LGHNT and CDR2 FRNRAP come from the germline V gene. Trimming shortened V by 4 bases and J by 5 bases, and 12 bases separated the two germline ends. The CDR3 covers 14 residues. In DNA form, the CDR3 reads TGTGCTAGTGGTTCTGGACAAACCAACAATGAGCAGTTCTTC. Its protein product is CASGSGQTNNEQFF.

The rearrangement uses TRBV18 and TRBJ2-7, with D hard to call. The CDR3 loop spans 15 amino acids. From germline, CDR1 is KGHSH and CDR2 LQKENI. Trimming took off 0 bases at V and 0 bases at J, with 9 bases between the two ends. CDR3 protein: CASSPPRPTSYEQYF. CDR3 sequence (DNA): TGTGCCAGCTCACCACCCAGGCCTACCTCCTACGAGCAGTACTTC.

The chain is built from TRBV4-1 and TRBJ2-7; 7 nucleotides align to TRBD2. Trimming at V came to 2 bases and at J to 6 bases, leaving 10 bases not matched to a gene. The CDR3 is 15 residues long. In germline, CDR1 is MGHRA, CDR2 YSYEKL. CDR3 region: CASSQWGSGKPEQYF. The CDR3 region has the DNA TGCGCCAGCAGCCAATGGGGCAGCGGGAAGCCCGAGCAGTACTTC.

The chain joins TRBV5-1 to TRBJ2-1, with D possibly matching TRBD2 (6 bases). Trimming stripped 4 bases from V and 11 bases from J, with 13 bases between. The CDR3 covers 12 residues. Germline V gene data show CDR1 as SGHRS and CDR2 as YFSETQ. Here the CDR3 DNA reads TGCGCCAGCAGCGAGACTAGTCTACAGCAGTTCTTC. It yields the protein CASSETSLQQFF.

The gene calls are TRBV28 and TRBJ2-7; 8 bases line up with TRBD1. Germline trimming cut 7 bases from V and 7 bases from J; bases unmatched to any gene: 12. The length of the CDR3 is 14 residues. Per the germline V gene, CDR1 is MDHEN and CDR2 is SYDVKM. The chain's CDR3 is CASNPGQVIMEQYF. CDR3 DNA sequence: TGTGCCAGCAATCCGGGACAGGTTATTATGGAGCAGTACTTC.

The chain couples TRBV18 to TRBJ2-5; D remains ambiguous. Trimming removed 8 bases at V and 0 bases at J, with 4 bases between. Germline CDR1 and CDR2: KGHSH and LQKENI. The CDR3 is 11 amino acids. The CDR3 DNA reads as TGTGCCAGCGAGTACCAAGAGACCCAGTACTTC. Encoded protein: CASEYQETQYF. The whole variable domain, remainder taken from reference TRBV18 and TRBJ2-5, is NAGVMQNPRHLVRRRGQEARLRCSPMKGHSHVYWYRQLPEEGLKFMVYLQKENIIDESGMPKERFSAEFPKEGPSILRIQQVVRGDSAAYFCASEYQETQYFGPGTRLLVL.

The chain recombines TRBV30 with TRBJ2-5; possibly TRBD1 for D (5 bases). Germline assignment: CDR1 GTSNPN and CDR2 SVGIG (reference sequence). This CDR3 has 14 amino acids. V was pared by 5 bases and J by 1 base, with 14 bases between. CDR3: CAWGIQVLQETQYF. CDR3 bases: TGTGCCTGGGGGATACAGGTGCTCCAAGAGACCCAGTACTTC.

The gene calls are TRBV28 and TRBJ2-5; TRBD1 matches 11 bases. With the DNA end fitting TRBJ2-7 better, the J assignment may be wrong. The germline gives CDR1 MDHEN, CDR2 SYDVKM. The CDR3 contains 16 residues. The CDR3 reads CASSSMGDRGRVEQYF. DNA for the CDR3: TGTGCCAGCAGTTCCATGGGGGACAGGGGGAGGGTCGAGCAGTACTTC.

This chain joins TRBV18 and TRBJ2-5; D is perhaps TRBD1 (6 bases). The CDR3 loop spans 13 amino acids. Germline-derived CDR1 and CDR2 are KGHSH and LQKENI. Trimming removed 1 base from V and 5 bases from J, with 8 bases in between. The CDR3 sequence is CASSPQGEETQYF. Here the CDR3 DNA reads TGTGCCAGCTCACCACAGGGGGAGGAGACCCAGTACTTC.

CDR3 nucleotide sequence: TGTGCCAGCAGCCCCAGGCGGGCTAGCGGGAGAGGAGAGACCCAGTACTTC. Protein product: CASSPRRASGRGETQYF. The chain uses TRBV7-9 and TRBJ2-5, with 10 bases aligning to TRBD2. The CDR3 is 17 residues long. Germline-derived CDR1 and CDR2 are SEHNR and FQNEAQ (reference sequence). V was clipped by 5 bases and J by 4 bases; unmatched bases: 13. The complete variable domain, with remaining parts taken from reference TRBV7-9 and TRBJ2-5, reads DTGVSQNPRHKITKRGQNVTFRCDPISEHNRLYWYRQTLGQGPEFLTYFQNEAQLEKSRLLSDRFSAERPKGSFSTLEIQRTEQGDSAMYLCASSPRRASGRGETQYFGPGTRLLVL.

The chain has TRBV7-8 and TRBJ1-2; 12 bases align to TRBD1. V was clipped by 5 bases and J by 4 bases; unmatched bases: 8. Looked up from germline, CDR1 is SGHVS and CDR2 is FQNEAQ. CDR3 length: 16 residues. CDR3 sequence: CASSPGQGARTYGYTF. CDR3 sequence (DNA): TGTGCCAGCAGCCCGGGACAGGGGGCAAGGACCTATGGCTACACCTTC. Full variable domain (rest looked up from reference TRBV7-8 and TRBJ1-2): GAGVSQSPRYKVAKRGQDVALRCDPISGHVSLFWYQQALGQGPEFLTYFQNEAQLDKSGLPSDRFFAERPEGSVSTLKIQRTQQEDSAVYLCASSPGQGARTYGYTFGSGTRLTVV.

This chain links TRBV28 with TRBJ1-2; 9 bases are a match to TRBD1. This CDR3 is 16 amino acids long. The J segment lost 4 bases and the V segment lost 5 bases, leaving 11 bases of the junction unmatched. The germline gives CDR1 MDHEN, CDR2 SYDVKM. CDR3 sequence: CASSTSTGGSPYGYTF. CDR3 bases: TGTGCCAGCAGTACCTCGACAGGGGGATCCCCCTATGGCTACACCTTC.

The rearrangement links TRBV19 to TRBJ2-3; D possibly corresponds to TRBD2 (5 bases). V lost 4 bases and J 1 base, leaving 9 bases between the germline ends. The germline CDR1 and CDR2 sequences are LNHDA and SQIVND (reference sequence). This CDR3 is 14 amino acids long. The CDR3, as DNA: TGTGCCAGTAGTAACGGGCGGGGCACAGATACGCAGTATTTT. This sequence encodes CASSNGRGTDTQYF. The full variable domain, its missing parts supplied by reference TRBV19 and TRBJ2-3, is DGGITQSPKYLFRKEGQNVTLSCEQNLNHDAMYWYRQDPGQGLRLIYYSQIVNDFQKGDIAEGYSVSREKKESFPLTVTSAQKNPTAFYLCASSNGRGTDTQYFGPGTRLTVL.